Sequencing of this T cell receptor beta chain was carried out in a study of T cells after yellow fever vaccination (dated by TCRdb to between 2018 and 2021). For the study in its entirety: The SMART-Seq v4 Ultra Low Input RNA kit was used to prepare libraries from fractions with low cell numbers. To follow T-cell clones before and after both primary and booster YFV17D yellow fever vaccination, bulk TCR alpha and beta repertoires underwent longitudinal sequencing. The cohort comprised two healthy male donors, one aged 18 to 30 and one aged 30 to 39 years. Blood samples were taken at several timepoints before and after primary and secondary immunization, and bulk PBMC replicates and cell subsets were isolated. Results and caveats for the whole study, not just this receptor: Computational filtering was needed because FACS-sorted repertoires could contain abundant contaminating clonotypes from the bulk population. Because only a couple of donors were included in the study, the extent to which the findings can be generalized is limited. A small share of clonotypes occurred in both CD4 and CD8 compartments, likely arising from convergent recombination. The secondary T-cell response was weaker than the primary response but faster, peaking on day 5 instead of day 15. After the booster, most of the clones that had expanded following primary vaccination were detected again (just under 97% of CD4 and 80% to 90% of CD8), which suggests that memory was broadly maintained.

Synthesis of TCR cDNA relied on 5'RACE template switching, a step that introduced a universal primer site along with unique molecular identifiers. cDNA synthesis was primed from both the TCR alpha and TCR beta constant segments. Library amplification used two PCR steps, and the second PCR step added sample barcodes and sequencing adapters. Sequencing of libraries was done on Illumina HiSeq 2500 (2x100 bp) or NovaSeq (2x150 bp). The study's own analysis went as follows. Demultiplexing of reads and collapsing into UMI consensus sequences were performed with MIGEC, and V(D)J alignment was carried out with MiXCR. Using edgeR on replicate PBMC samples, clonotypes were called vaccine-responding if FDR was below 0.01 and the log2 fold change was above 5 up to day 15. Each bulk clonotype received a CD4 or CD8 identity based on whether the sequenced CD4 or CD8 repertoire contained that clonotype at higher abundance. The raw public data were reprocessed by TCRdb itself: fastp quality trimming at Q25, MiXCR clonotype calling, in-frame beta chains only. For every CDR3 protein sequence, its rows merge into one entry that carries the most common genes and DNA. The V and J calls reflect TCRdb's pipeline rather than the authors' work. This sample is represented by around 350,000 distinct CDR3 sequences; 11% of them were singletons. Clones ranked in the top ten supply around 19% of the sample.

This clonotype was seen more than once but under ten times. Its antigen specificity is not known. No qualities accompany the bases; no much larger clone lies one base away. This sample's treatment or condition label indicates: live attenuated yellow fever vaccine strain. At every blood-draw timepoint, two biological replicates of bulk PBMCs were collected. A standard Ficoll-Paque protocol was used to isolate PBMCs from peripheral blood. TriZol was used to extract RNA from bulk PBMCs, from CD4 and CD8 fractions, and from dextramer-positive and dextramer-negative fractions. The sample was PBMCs, taken on the day of the first yellow fever vaccination. This TCR was recovered from a man between 18 and 35 years old who received the YFV17D yellow fever vaccine.

The DNA sequence is given as TGCGCCAGCAGCCACGGGACAGGGAGAGGTTACACTGAAGCTTTCTTT. This codes for CASSHGTGRGYTEAFF. The V gene is TRBV4-1 and the J gene is TRBJ1-1, with 9 bases matching TRBD1. The germline V and J ends show losses of 3 bases and 3 bases respectively, and no gene match explains 8 bases of the junction. The CDR1 and CDR2 encoded by the germline V gene are MGHRA and YSYEKL. Including cysteine and phenylalanine, the CDR3 has 16 amino acids. Only the CDR3 portion is preserved as DNA: 48 bases, with reading frame beginning at the first base.